Listed below are T cell receptor beta chains from one sample, sequenced in a study of cytomegalovirus exposure and HLA in healthy donors. Here immunoSEQ multiplex PCR was the method, and the copy in TCRdb shows in-frame clones only, minus some. This sample has about 80,000 clones, with 65% to 85% found just once. The material sequenced was PBMCs. The receptors come from a man aged 45-65 years in good health and CMV-seronegative. CDR3s include the opening cysteine and the closing phenylalanine or tryptophan. Fields, in order: D gene, J gene, V gene, clone size, CDR3 protein, CDR3 DNA. D genes are given only for firm matches. Size is stated for part of the rows, as once, few or many counts, or as a class when the clone is expanded.

-	TRBJ1-2	TRBV27	-	CASSPEGRVYGYTF	TGTGCCAGCAGTCCCGAAGGGAGGGTGTATGGCTACACCTTC
-	TRBJ2-3	TRBV2	-	CAGSSQGPRHTQYF	TGTGCCGGCAGTTCTCAGGGCCCGCGCCATACGCAGTATTTT
-	TRBJ2-3	TRBV5-8	-	CASSLRFSTDTQYF	TGTGCCAGCAGCTTACGGTTTAGCACAGATACGCAGTATTTT
-	TRBJ1-3	TRBV10-3	-	CAISVVGHLLSGNTIYF	TGTGCCATCAGTGTGGTAGGACACCTTCTCTCTGGAAACACCATATATTTT
-	TRBJ1-2	TRBV9	-	CASTGGRSYGYTF	TGTGCCAGCACGGGGGGGCGGTCCTATGGCTACACCTTC
-	TRBJ2-7	TRBV7-9	-	CASSYEDSREQYF	TGTGCCAGCAGCTACGAGGACTCCCGCGAGCAGTACTTC
TRBD1	TRBJ2-2	TRBV18	-	CASSLALTGDITGELFF	TGTGCCAGCTCCCTTGCACTAACAGGGGATATCACCGGGGAGCTGTTTTTT
TRBD1	TRBJ2-1	TRBV9	-	CASSEGTGRTNEQFF	TGTGCCAGCAGCGAGGGGACAGGGAGGACGAATGAGCAGTTCTTC
TRBD1	TRBJ1-1	TRBV7-2	-	CASSYPGGTEAFF	TGTGCCAGCAGCTATCCAGGGGGCACTGAAGCTTTCTTT
-	TRBJ1-6	TRBV27	-	CASRGWTENSPLHF	TGTGCCAGCAGGGGCTGGACTGAGAATTCACCCCTCCACTTT
-	TRBJ1-1	TRBV7-9	-	CASSLPGVMNTEAFF	TGTGCCAGCAGCCTACCCGGAGTTATGAACACTGAAGCTTTCTTT
TRBD1	TRBJ2-7	TRBV19	-	CASAPGQTYEQYF	TGTGCCAGTGCTCCGGGACAGACCTACGAGCAGTACTTC
-	TRBJ1-1	TRBV11-2	-	CASSSSRAANTEAFF	TGTGCCAGCAGCTCCTCCAGGGCGGCGAACACTGAAGCTTTCTTT
TRBD1	TRBJ1-6	TRBV7-6	-	CASSYGQGGNSPLHF	TGTGCCAGCAGCTACGGACAGGGGGGTAATTCACCCCTCCACTTT
-	TRBJ1-2	TRBV19	few	CASSPGRGYGYTF	TGTGCCAGTAGCCCCGGCCGGGGCTATGGCTACACCTTC
TRBD1	TRBJ2-7	TRBV18	few	CASSPRQGTYEQYF	TGTGCCAGCTCACCTAGACAGGGTACTTACGAGCAGTACTTC
-	TRBJ1-6	TRBV4-2	few	CASSPTFPGQSYNSPLHF	TGTGCCAGCAGCCCGACATTCCCAGGACAGAGCTATAATTCACCCCTCCACTTT
-	TRBJ1-6	TRBV14	-	CASSQFGGSDNSPLHF	TGTGCCAGCAGCCAGTTTGGGGGGTCGGATAATTCACCCCTCCACTTT
-	TRBJ2-2	TRBV27	-	CASSLGSLSTGELFF	TGTGCCAGCAGTTTGGGCTCGTTAAGCACCGGGGAGCTGTTTTTT
TRBD1	TRBJ1-4	TRBV7-6	once	CASSFIPRDRECWEKLFF	TGTGCCAGCAGCTTCATACCCCGGGACAGGGAATGTTGGGAAAAACTGTTTTTT
-	TRBJ1-2	TRBV2	once	CASSRDILNYGYTF	TGTGCCAGCAGTAGGGACATCCTAAACTATGGCTACACCTTC
TRBD1	TRBJ2-7	TRBV28	few	CASSSRDRDYEQYF	TGTGCCAGCAGTTCCCGGGACAGGGACTACGAGCAGTACTTC
-	TRBJ1-5	TRBV19	few	CASSSTGYSNQPQHF	TGTGCCAGTAGTAGTACAGGGTATAGCAATCAGCCCCAGCATTTT
-	TRBJ1-5	TRBV7-8	-	CASSLGRNQPQHF	TGTGCCAGCAGCTTAGGCAGGAATCAGCCCCAGCATTTT
-	TRBJ2-2	TRBV2	-	CASKGQGPPGELFF	TGTGCCAGCAAAGGTCAGGGGCCTCCCGGGGAGCTGTTTTTT
-	TRBJ2-1	TRBV25-1	-	CASSEVYGQDRYNEQFF	TGTGCCAGCAGTGAGGTGTATGGGCAGGATCGGTACAATGAGCAGTTCTTC
-	TRBJ2-1	TRBV30	-	CAWGPDSEQFF	TGTGCCTGGGGCCCTGACTCTGAGCAGTTCTTC